The next 15 T cell receptor beta chains were all read from a single sample in a study of cytomegalovirus exposure and HLA in healthy donors. This PCR relied on a set of 60 Vbeta primers and 13 Jbeta primers. Assay: immunoSEQ multiplex PCR; the TCRdb copy retains only in-frame clones and omits some. Of approximately 200,000 clones in the sample, 70% to 80% are singletons; the top ten hold around 4.8%. The specimen was PBMCs. The receptors originated from a woman in her 30s in good health and CMV-seropositive.

The rearrangement joins TRBV7-9 to TRBJ2-2; TRBD1 agrees at 11 bases. J was trimmed by 0 bases and V by 5 bases; bases with no gene match: 2. The CDR3 totals 16 residues. CDR1 and CDR2 (germline): SEHNR, FQNEAQ (reference sequence). The CDR3 loop is CASSRGQGANTGELFF. In DNA form, the CDR3 reads TGTGCCAGCAGCAGGGGACAGGGGGCGAACACCGGGGAGCTGTTTTTT.

The chain employs TRBV7-9 and TRBJ2-4; TRBD2 matches at 12 bases. The CDR3 extends over 17 amino acids. The germline CDR1 and CDR2 sequences are SEHNR and FQNEAQ (reference sequence). Trimming at V came to 6 bases and at J to 0 bases, leaving 6 bases not matched to a gene. The CDR3 DNA follows: TGTGCCAGCAGACCTAGCGGGAGGGCCTCAGCCAAAAACATTCAGTACTTC. Amino acids: CASRPSGRASAKNIQYF.

This clone was counted a few times. The chain links TRBV27 to TRBJ2-1; D is possibly TRBD2 (6 bases). This CDR3 spans 16 amino acids. Germline V gene sequence: CDR1 MNHEY, CDR2 SMNVEV (reference sequence). The V and J ends lost 3 bases and 1 base respectively, with 13 bases between them. The CDR3 DNA reads TGTGCCAGCAGTTTTTCGGTGGGAGGATCCTACAATGAGCAGTTCTTC. Translating it yields CASSFSVGGSYNEQFF.

The V call is TRBV11-2, the J call TRBJ1-1; 8 bases are a match to TRBD1. This CDR3 region has 13 residues. V was clipped by 4 bases and J by 4 bases; unmatched bases: 2. From germline, CDR1 is SGHAT and CDR2 FQNNGV. The CDR3: CASSSGGFTEAFF. CDR3 in DNA: TGTGCCAGCAGCTCAGGGGGCTTCACTGAAGCTTTCTTT. The entire variable domain, with the rest obtained from reference TRBV11-2 and TRBJ1-1, is as follows: EAGVAQSPRYKIIEKRQSVAFWCNPISGHATLYWYQQILGQGPKLLIQFQNNGVVDDSQLPKDRFSAERLKGVDSTLKIQPAKLEDSAVYLCASSSGGFTEAFFGQGTRLTVV.

The chain links TRBV6-1 to TRBJ2-7; unclear D gene. The germline V gene has CDR1 MNHNS and CDR2 SASEGT. The CDR3 is made up of 14 amino acids. V lost 1 base, J lost 1 base, and 8 bases lay in between. This CDR3 reads CASSEELRSYEQYF. The CDR3 DNA follows: TGTGCCAGCAGTGAAGAATTGAGATCCTACGAGCAGTACTTC.

The CDR3 DNA sequence: TGTGCCAGCAGTCCCGACGGGTGGAGCCTCTCCGAGCAGTACTTC. This gives the protein CASSPDGWSLSEQYF. The chain joins TRBV27 to TRBJ2-7; D is undetermined. This CDR3 spans 15 amino acids. CDR1 MNHEY and CDR2 SMNVEV come from the germline V gene (reference sequence). Deletions cut 5 bases from V and 6 bases from J, with 20 bases between.

The genes are TRBV10-3 and TRBJ1-2; D possibly corresponds to TRBD1 (6 bases). Trimming stripped 8 bases from V and 3 bases from J, with 19 bases between. This CDR3 spans 15 amino acids. The germline CDR1 and CDR2 sequences are ENHRY and SYGVKD. CDR3 bases: TGTGCCATCTTCAGACAGGATGGTGAAGACTATGGCTACACCTTC. Amino acid sequence: CAIFRQDGEDYGYTF.

A single count supports this clone. V usage is TRBV15 and J usage is TRBJ2-7; D is possibly TRBD1 (6 bases). CDR1 is LNHNV and CDR2 is YYDKDF in the germline V gene (reference sequence). The CDR3 has 16 amino acids. V lost 2 bases, J lost 0 bases, and 14 bases lay in between. The CDR3 coding sequence is TGTGCCACCAGCAGACCTGGGACATCGAGCTCCTACGAGCAGTACTTC. Its translation: CATSRPGTSSSYEQYF.

A single count supports this clone. This chain uses TRBV10-3 with TRBJ1-1; D not resolved. Germline V gives CDR1 ENHRY, CDR2 SYGVKD. This CDR3 has 13 residues. Trimming stripped 8 bases from V and 1 base from J, with 11 bases between. The CDR3 DNA follows: TGTGCCATCCAGGTGGACTCGAACACTGAAGCTTTCTTT. Translating it yields CAIQVDSNTEAFF.

The chain joins TRBV27 to TRBJ1-1, with D possibly matching TRBD1 (5 bases). The germline V gene encodes CDR1 MNHEY and CDR2 SMNVEV (reference sequence). V lost 1 base and J lost 3, with 6 bases in between. The CDR3 runs to 13 residues. The chain's CDR3 is CASSLYRYTEAFF. CDR3 DNA sequence: TGTGCCAGCAGTTTATACAGGTACACTGAAGCTTTCTTT.

The chain joins TRBV2 to TRBJ2-1, with D perhaps matching TRBD1 (6 bases). The CDR3 has 14 residues. Germline V gives CDR1 SNHLY, CDR2 FYNNEI. The V gene lost 11 bases and the J gene lost 4 bases, with 18 bases spanning the gap. The CDR3 nucleotides read TGTGCCGTACAGGGTCCTCGAGGATACAATGAGCAGTTCTTC. It is translated as CAVQGPRGYNEQFF.

V gene TRBV19 combines with J gene TRBJ1-1; 11 nucleotides match TRBD1. Germline V lookup: CDR1 LNHDA, CDR2 SQIVND (reference sequence). With 4 bases clipped from V and 6 bases from J, the junction kept 4 bases outside the gene matches. The length of the CDR3 is 14 residues. The CDR3 loop reads CASSTGTGGSEAFF. The CDR3 DNA sequence: TGTGCCAGTAGTACTGGGACAGGGGGATCTGAAGCTTTCTTT.

The chain carries TRBV5-1 and TRBJ1-1; D uncertain. Germline loops: CDR1 SGHRS, CDR2 YFSETQ. Trimming stripped 4 bases from V and 4 bases from J, with 14 bases between. The CDR3 runs to 14 residues. The chain's CDR3 is CASSGRGGFTEAFF. Written as DNA, the CDR3 is TGCGCCAGCAGCGGACGGGGTGGGTTCACTGAAGCTTTCTTT.

This CDR3 is CASSQGIDYNEQFF. CDR3 sequence (DNA): TGCGCCAGCAGCCAAGGAATAGACTACAATGAGCAGTTCTTC. This rearrangement joins TRBV4-3 to TRBJ2-1; D is undetermined. Germline CDR1 LGHNA, CDR2 YSLEER. Trimming took 1 base from V and 3 from J, leaving 7 bases between them. This CDR3 region has 14 residues.

The CDR3 sequence: CSVDRGVGDTQYF. As DNA, the CDR3 is TGCAGCGTAGACAGGGGCGTGGGAGATACGCAGTATTTT. J is TRBJ2-3 and V is TRBV29-1; the match to TRBD1 covers 8 bases. Germline V gene lookup returns CDR1 SQVTM and CDR2 ANQGSEA. J was trimmed by 5 bases and V by 6 bases; bases with no gene match: 7. The CDR3 runs to 13 residues.